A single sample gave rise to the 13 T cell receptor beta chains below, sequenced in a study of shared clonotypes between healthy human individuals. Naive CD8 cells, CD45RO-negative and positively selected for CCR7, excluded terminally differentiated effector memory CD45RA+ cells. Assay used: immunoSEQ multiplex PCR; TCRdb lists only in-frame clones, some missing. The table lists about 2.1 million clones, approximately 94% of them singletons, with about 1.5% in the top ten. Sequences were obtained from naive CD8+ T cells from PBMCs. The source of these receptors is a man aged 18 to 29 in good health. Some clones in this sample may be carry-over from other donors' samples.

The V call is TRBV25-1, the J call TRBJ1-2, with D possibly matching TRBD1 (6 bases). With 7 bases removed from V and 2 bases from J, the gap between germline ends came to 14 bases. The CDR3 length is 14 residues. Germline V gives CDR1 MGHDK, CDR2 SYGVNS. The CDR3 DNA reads TGTGCCAGCAAACCCCTCAGGGGCAACTATGGCTACACCTTC. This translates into CASKPLRGNYGYTF.

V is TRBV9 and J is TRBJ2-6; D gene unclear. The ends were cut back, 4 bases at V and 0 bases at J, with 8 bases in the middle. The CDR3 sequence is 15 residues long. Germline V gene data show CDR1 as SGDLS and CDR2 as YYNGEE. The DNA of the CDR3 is TGTGCCAGCAGCTTACGGTCCTCTGGGGCCAACGTCCTGACTTTC. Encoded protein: CASSLRSSGANVLTF.

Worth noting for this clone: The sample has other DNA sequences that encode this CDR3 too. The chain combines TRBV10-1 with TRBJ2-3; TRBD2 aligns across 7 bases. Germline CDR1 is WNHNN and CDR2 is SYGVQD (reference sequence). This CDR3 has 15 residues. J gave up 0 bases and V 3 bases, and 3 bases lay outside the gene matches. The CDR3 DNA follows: TGCGCCAGCAGTGATGGCGGGAGTAGCACAGATACGCAGTATTTT. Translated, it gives CASSDGGSSTDTQYF.

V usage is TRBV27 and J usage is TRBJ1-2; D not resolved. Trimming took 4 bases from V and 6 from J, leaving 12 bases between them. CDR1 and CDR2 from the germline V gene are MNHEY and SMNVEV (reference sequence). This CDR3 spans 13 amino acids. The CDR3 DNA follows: TGTGCCAGCAGTTCCTCTTTGGAGGATGGCTACACCTTC. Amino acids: CASSSSLEDGYTF.

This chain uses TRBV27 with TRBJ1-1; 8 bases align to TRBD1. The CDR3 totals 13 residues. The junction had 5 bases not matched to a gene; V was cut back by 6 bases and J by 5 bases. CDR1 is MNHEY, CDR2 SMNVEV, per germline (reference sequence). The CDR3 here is CASRRNRGTEAFF. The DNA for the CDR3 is TGTGCCAGCAGAAGAAACAGGGGGACTGAAGCTTTCTTT.

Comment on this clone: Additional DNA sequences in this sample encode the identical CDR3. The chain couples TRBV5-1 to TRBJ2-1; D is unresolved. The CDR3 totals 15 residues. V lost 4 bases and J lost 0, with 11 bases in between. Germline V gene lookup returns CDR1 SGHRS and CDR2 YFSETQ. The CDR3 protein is CASSLSLGSYNEQFF. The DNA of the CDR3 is TGCGCCAGCAGCCTCAGCCTCGGCTCCTACAATGAGCAGTTCTTC. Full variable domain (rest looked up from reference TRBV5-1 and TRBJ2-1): KAGVTQTPRYLIKTRGQQVTLSCSPISGHRSVSWYQQTPGQGLQFLFEYFSETQRNKGNFPGRFSGRQFSNSRSEMNVSTLELGDSALYLCASSLSLGSYNEQFFGPGTRLTVL.

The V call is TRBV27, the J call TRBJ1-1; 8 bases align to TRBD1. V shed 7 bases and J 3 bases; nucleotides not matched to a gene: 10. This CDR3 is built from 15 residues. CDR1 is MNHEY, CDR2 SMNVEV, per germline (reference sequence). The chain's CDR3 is CASIGRTGRDTEAFF. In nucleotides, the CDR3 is TGTGCCAGCATTGGGCGGACAGGGAGGGACACTGAAGCTTTCTTT.

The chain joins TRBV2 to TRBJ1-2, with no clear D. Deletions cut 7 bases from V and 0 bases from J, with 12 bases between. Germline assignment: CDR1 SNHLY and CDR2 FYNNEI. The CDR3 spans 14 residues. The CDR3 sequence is CASKVAAANYGYTF. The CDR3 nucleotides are TGTGCCAGCAAAGTCGCAGCAGCTAACTATGGCTACACCTTC.

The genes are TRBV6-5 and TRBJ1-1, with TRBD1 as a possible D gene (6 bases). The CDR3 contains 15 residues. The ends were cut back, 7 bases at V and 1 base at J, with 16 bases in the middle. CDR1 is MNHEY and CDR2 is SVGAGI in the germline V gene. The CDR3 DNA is TGTGCCAGCAAGTGGGGGTCGGGACAGAACACTGAAGCTTTCTTT. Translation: CASKWGSGQNTEAFF.

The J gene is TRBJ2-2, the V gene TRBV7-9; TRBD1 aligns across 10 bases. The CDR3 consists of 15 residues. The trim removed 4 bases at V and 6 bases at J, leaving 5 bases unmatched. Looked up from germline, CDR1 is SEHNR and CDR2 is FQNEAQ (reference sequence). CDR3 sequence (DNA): TGTGCCAGCAGCTCCGACAGGGGGCGGGCCGGGGAGCTGTTTTTT. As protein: CASSSDRGRAGELFF.

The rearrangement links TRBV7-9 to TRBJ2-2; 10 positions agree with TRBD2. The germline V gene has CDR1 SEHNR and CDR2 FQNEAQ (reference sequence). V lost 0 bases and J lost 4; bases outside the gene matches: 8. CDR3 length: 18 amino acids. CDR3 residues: CASSLAFLAGVTTGELFF. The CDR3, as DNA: TGTGCCAGCAGCTTAGCGTTTCTAGCGGGAGTTACCACCGGGGAGCTGTTTTTT. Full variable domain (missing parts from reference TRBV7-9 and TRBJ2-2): DTGVSQNPRHKITKRGQNVTFRCDPISEHNRLYWYRQTLGQGPEFLTYFQNEAQLEKSRLLSDRFSAERPKGSFSTLEIQRTEQGDSAMYLCASSLAFLAGVTTGELFFGEGSRLTVL.

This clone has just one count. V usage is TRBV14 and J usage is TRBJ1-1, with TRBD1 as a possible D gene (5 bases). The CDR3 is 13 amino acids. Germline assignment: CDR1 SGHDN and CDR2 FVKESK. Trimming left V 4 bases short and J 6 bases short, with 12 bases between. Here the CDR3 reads CASSPGGHAEAFF. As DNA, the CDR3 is TGTGCCAGCAGCCCGGGAGGACACGCTGAAGCTTTCTTT.

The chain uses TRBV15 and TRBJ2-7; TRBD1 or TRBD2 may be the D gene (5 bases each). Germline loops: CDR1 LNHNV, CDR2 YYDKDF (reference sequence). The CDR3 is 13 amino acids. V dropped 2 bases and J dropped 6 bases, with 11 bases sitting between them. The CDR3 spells CATSRYGTREQYF. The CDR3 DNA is TGTGCCACCAGCAGATATGGGACCCGCGAGCAGTACTTC.